Given below is one T cell receptor (beta chain) in context. This clonotype appeared many times. Its target antigen remains unknown. It has no much larger one-base neighbor in the sample; base qualities were not kept. These data come from a study of CD8+CD57+ T cells in acquired aplastic anemia (dated by TCRdb to 2016 to 2019). Background on the whole study: Extracted DNA from sorted CD4+ and CD8+ cells averaged approximately 3 ug, ranging from roughly 0.17 to 30 ug. CD8+CD57+ expansion was defined as a frequency above the mean frequency observed in healthy subjects.

Flow cytometry had shown CD8+CD57+ cell expansion in the patients selected for sequencing. Every patient had severe acquired aplastic anemia, diagnosed using the International Study of Aplastic Anemia and Agranulocytosis and Camitta criteria. No therapy had been received by the patients at the time of blood sampling. In the study, sorted CD4+ and CD8+ blood T cells from patients with severe aplastic anemia and from healthy subjects underwent deep sequencing of TCR repertoires. In the USA, patient enrollment took place under clinicaltrials.gov protocols 00001620, 01623167, 00001397, 00071045, 00081523 and 00961064. Ficoll-Paque density gradient centrifugation was used to isolate peripheral blood mononuclear cells. Before DNA was extracted, CD4+ and CD8+ T cells were sorted using either FACS or magnetic beads. Profiling of TCR beta VDJ combinations and CDR3 sequences used genomic DNA as the template. An Illumina HiSeq 2000 was used for TCR repertoire sequencing. Per the source publication's procedure: Repertoire assessment relied on Simpson's diversity index, CDR3 size and DJ length profiles, and TRBV/TRBJ rearrangement plots. The most abundant DNA sequence in the deep sequencing data was taken as the immunodominant clone. CDR3 amino acid sequences were checked for sharing across subjects and were also compared against the VDJdb database and published repertoires. TCRdb handled the public reads itself, with Q25 trimming in fastp and clone calling in MiXCR, and kept productive beta chains. All rows with the same CDR3 protein become a single entry with the most common DNA and genes. TCRdb's processing, not the authors', yielded these V and J calls. This sample comprises approximately 180,000 distinct CDR3 sequences, roughly half of them detected only once. The ten biggest clones cover roughly 2% of the sample.

The investigation overall reported the following: Patients and healthy controls showed no significant difference in CD8+ Simpson's diversity (P=0.060). Some 30 CD8+ CDR3 sequences were shared between patients and controls but appeared highly expressed in patients and within their immunodominant clones.

The clonotype comes from a human donor with aplastic anemia. The material sequenced was sorted CD4+, CD8+, or CD8+CD57+ T cells (not recorded which) from PBMCs.

The CDR3 here reads CASSIGREETQYF. The DNA sequence follows: TGTGCCAGTAGTATAGGAAGGGAAGAGACCCAGTACTTC. The chain is assembled from TRBV19 and TRBJ2-5, with the D gene not clear enough to name. The germline V gene (reference sequence) provides CDR1 LNHDA and CDR2 SQIVND. V gives up 1 base and J gives up 3 bases, and the segment between their germline ends measures 6 bases. The CDR3 spans 13 residues, from the cysteine through the phenylalanine. The DNA shown is the 39-base CDR3, in frame from base 1.